These 10 T cell receptor beta chains came from one sample sequenced in a study of cytomegalovirus exposure and HLA in healthy donors (dated by TCRdb to between 2016 and 2019). Receptors were amplified or captured by the immunoSEQ multiplex PCR assay. For the multiplex PCR, a mixture combining 60 forward primers for TCR Vbeta segments and 13 reverse primers for TCR Jbeta segments was used. What TCRdb holds here is the immuneACCESS table cut down to in-frame rearrangements. Part of the clones is not present; checked against another copy, under half of the missing clones reflect an unresolved V gene, and the others are unexplained. The sample has over 95,000 clones on record, about 80% of them singletons. The ten largest clones add up to around 3.2% of the sample. Sequenced sample: PBMCs. The receptors stem from a man between 35 and 55 years old in good health and CMV-seronegative.

The chain couples TRBV7-8 to TRBJ2-7; TRBD2 matches 8 bases. Germline assignment: CDR1 SGHVS and CDR2 FQNEAQ. The CDR3 length is 14 residues. The J segment lost 6 bases and the V segment lost 4 bases, leaving 8 bases of the junction unmatched. The chain's CDR3 is CASSWPGLVAEQYF. The CDR3 DNA follows: TGTGCCAGCAGCTGGCCGGGACTAGTTGCCGAGCAGTACTTC.

The V call is TRBV19, the J call TRBJ1-1, with 9 bases fitting TRBD1. CDR3 length: 15 amino acids. V was clipped by 10 bases and J by 4 bases; unmatched bases: 13. Germline CDR1 is LNHDA and CDR2 is SQIVND (reference sequence). CDR3 nucleotide sequence: TGTGCCACCCGGGACAGGGAGACCATGGGCACTGAAGCTTTCTTT. Its protein is CATRDRETMGTEAFF.

V usage is TRBV19 and J usage is TRBJ2-7; D is ambiguous. The CDR3 is 14 residues long. Between the trimmed V and J ends, which lost 6 bases and 2 bases, there was a span of 14 bases. Germline V gives CDR1 LNHDA, CDR2 SQIVND (reference sequence). The CDR3 loop reads CASSQVGRTYEQYF. Here the CDR3 DNA reads TGTGCCAGTAGCCAGGTCGGTCGCACCTACGAGCAGTACTTC. The full variable domain, rest sourced from reference TRBV19 and TRBJ2-7, is DGGITQSPKYLFRKEGQNVTLSCEQNLNHDAMYWYRQDPGQGLRLIYYSQIVNDFQKGDIAEGYSVSREKKESFPLTVTSAQKNPTAFYLCASSQVGRTYEQYFGPGTRLTVT.

This clone has a single count. The chain recombines TRBV5-4 with TRBJ2-2, with TRBD1 matching over 7 bases. CDR3 length: 15 residues. Germline values: CDR1 SGHNT, CDR2 YYREEE (reference sequence). The V and J ends lost 4 bases and 5 bases, in that order; junction bases with no gene match: 8. This CDR3 reads CASSPRQGWTGELFF. Written as DNA, the CDR3 is TGTGCCAGCAGCCCAAGACAGGGATGGACCGGGGAGCTGTTTTTT.

This chain uses TRBV15 with TRBJ2-7, with a weak D call TRBD1 (5 bases). Germline loops: CDR1 LNHNV, CDR2 YYDKDF (reference sequence). This CDR3 is 16 amino acids long. Trimming removed 1 base from V and 3 bases from J, with 16 bases in between. CDR3 in DNA: TGTGCCACCAGCAGAGTAGGGGCTTCAGGTCGCTACGAGCAGTACTTC. Translated: CATSRVGASGRYEQYF.

The chain joins TRBV5-1 to TRBJ1-1; tentative D call: TRBD1 (5 bases). Looked up from germline, CDR1 is SGHRS and CDR2 is YFSETQ. The CDR3 spans 13 residues. The germline V and J ends were trimmed by 2 bases and 4 bases, with 9 bases remaining between them. CDR3 loop: CASSFSGGTEAFF. CDR3 sequence (DNA): TGCGCCAGCAGCTTCTCGGGGGGCACTGAAGCTTTCTTT.

J is TRBJ2-6 and V is TRBV19; maybe TRBD1 (6 bases). With 5 bases removed from V and 3 bases from J, the gap between germline ends came to 23 bases. The CDR3 consists of 19 residues. Per germline, CDR1 LNHDA and CDR2 SQIVND (reference sequence). This chain's CDR3 is CASSPLLRGGAGGANVLTF. The DNA for the CDR3 is TGTGCCAGTAGTCCCCTCCTCAGGGGTGGGGCTGGTGGGGCCAACGTCCTGACTTTC.

This clone has just a few counts. The chain uses TRBV14 and TRBJ1-6; 9 bases agree with TRBD1. The V segment lost 1 base and the J segment 9 bases; nucleotides outside the gene matches: 4. Germline lookup yields CDR1 SGHDN and CDR2 FVKESK. The CDR3 runs 15 residues. CDR3 region: CASSQVDRGVSPLHF. The CDR3 nucleotides read TGTGCCAGCAGCCAAGTGGACAGGGGTGTTTCACCCCTCCACTTT. The entire variable domain, with the rest obtained from reference TRBV14 and TRBJ1-6, is as follows: EAGVTQFPSHSVIEKGQTVTLRCDPISGHDNLYWYRRVMGKEIKFLLHFVKESKQDESGMPNNRFLAERTGGTYSTLKVQPAELEDSGVYFCASSQVDRGVSPLHFGNGTRLTVT.

The chain couples TRBV6-1 to TRBJ2-7; 7 nucleotides line up with TRBD2. The germline CDR1 and CDR2 sequences are MNHNS and SASEGT. The junction had 8 bases not matched to a gene; V was cut back by 6 bases and J by 3 bases. The CDR3 contains 14 residues. DNA for the CDR3: TGTGCCAGCAGGGTTAGCGGGCCCGTCTACGAGCAGTACTTC. This sequence encodes CASRVSGPVYEQYF.

This rearrangement joins TRBV6-1 to TRBJ2-2; D may be TRBD1 (6 bases). The V gene lost 8 bases and the J gene lost 0 bases, with 13 bases spanning the gap. The germline V gene encodes CDR1 MNHNS and CDR2 SASEGT. The CDR3 extends over 15 amino acids. CDR3 sequence reads: CASGGRSTNTGELFF. For the CDR3, the DNA is TGTGCCAGCGGGGGCAGGTCAACGAACACCGGGGAGCTGTTTTTT.